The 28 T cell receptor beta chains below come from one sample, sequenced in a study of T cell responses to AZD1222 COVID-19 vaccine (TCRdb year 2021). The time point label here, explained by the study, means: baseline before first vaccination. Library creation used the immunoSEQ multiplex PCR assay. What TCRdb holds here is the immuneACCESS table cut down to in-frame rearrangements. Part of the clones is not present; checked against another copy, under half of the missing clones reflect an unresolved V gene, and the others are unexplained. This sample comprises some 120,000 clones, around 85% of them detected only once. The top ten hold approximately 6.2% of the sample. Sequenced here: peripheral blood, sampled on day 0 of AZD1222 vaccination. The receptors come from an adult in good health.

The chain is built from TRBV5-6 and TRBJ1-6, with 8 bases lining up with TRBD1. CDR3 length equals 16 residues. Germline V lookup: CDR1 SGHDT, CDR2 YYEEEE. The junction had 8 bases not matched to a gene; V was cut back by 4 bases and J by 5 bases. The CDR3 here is CASSPLTGENNSPLHF. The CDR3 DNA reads TGTGCCAGCAGCCCATTGACAGGGGAAAATAATTCACCCCTCCACTTT. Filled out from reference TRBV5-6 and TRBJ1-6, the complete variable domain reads DAGVTQSPTHLIKTRGQQVTLRCSPKSGHDTVSWYQQALGQGPQFIFQYYEEEERQRGNFPDRFSGHQFPNYSSELNVNALLLGDSALYLCASSPLTGENNSPLHFGNGTRLTVT.

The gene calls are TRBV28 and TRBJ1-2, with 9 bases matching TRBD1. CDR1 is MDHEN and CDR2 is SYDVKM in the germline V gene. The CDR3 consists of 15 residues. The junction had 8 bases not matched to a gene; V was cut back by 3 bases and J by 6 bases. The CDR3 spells CASSLIDRTGDGYTF. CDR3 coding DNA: TGTGCCAGCAGTTTGATTGATAGGACAGGGGATGGCTACACCTTC.

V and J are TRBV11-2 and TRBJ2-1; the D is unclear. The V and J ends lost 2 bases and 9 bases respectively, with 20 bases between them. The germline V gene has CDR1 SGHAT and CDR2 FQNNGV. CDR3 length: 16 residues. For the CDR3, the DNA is TGTGCCAGCAGCTTATATCCGGCAGTCGCCGGTGGTGAGCAGTTCTTC. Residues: CASSLYPAVAGGEQFF.

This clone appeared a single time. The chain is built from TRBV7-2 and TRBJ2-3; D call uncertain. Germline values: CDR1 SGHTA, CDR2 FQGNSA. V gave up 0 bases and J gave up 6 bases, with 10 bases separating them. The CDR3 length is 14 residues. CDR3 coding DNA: TGTGCCAGCAGCTTAGCCGGAACGCGGGATACGCAGTATTTT. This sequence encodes CASSLAGTRDTQYF.

DNA for the CDR3: TGTGCCAGCAGGAAAGGAGCCCCAGGGGGTGGAGCTTTCTTT. Translating gives CASRKGAPGGGAFF. The chain links TRBV2 to TRBJ1-1; TRBD1 aligns across 7 bases. Germline values: CDR1 SNHLY, CDR2 FYNNEI. The CDR3 spans 14 residues. Trimming at V came to 6 bases and at J to 10 bases, leaving 14 bases not matched to a gene.

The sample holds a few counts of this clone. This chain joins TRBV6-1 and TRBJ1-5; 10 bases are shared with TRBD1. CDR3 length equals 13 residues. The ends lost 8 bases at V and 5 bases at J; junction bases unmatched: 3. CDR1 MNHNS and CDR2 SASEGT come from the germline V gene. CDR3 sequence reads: CASGQGDYQPQHF. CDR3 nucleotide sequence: TGTGCCAGCGGACAGGGGGATTATCAGCCCCAGCATTTT.

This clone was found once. CDR3 sequence reads: CAISGTGSDGYTF. Here the CDR3 DNA reads TGTGCCATCAGTGGAACAGGATCCGATGGCTACACCTTC. The genes are TRBV10-3 and TRBJ1-2; a possible D gene is TRBD1 (5 bases). Germline CDR1 reads ENHRY; CDR2 reads SYGVKD. Trimming left V 4 bases short and J 6 bases short, with 12 bases between. This CDR3 is 13 amino acids long.

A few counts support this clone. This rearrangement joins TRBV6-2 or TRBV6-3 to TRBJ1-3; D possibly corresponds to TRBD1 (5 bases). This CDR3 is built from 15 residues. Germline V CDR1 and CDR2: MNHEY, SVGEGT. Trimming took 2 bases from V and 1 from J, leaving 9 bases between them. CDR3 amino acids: CASSYAGTSGNTIYF. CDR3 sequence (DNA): TGTGCCAGCAGTTACGCGGGGACTTCTGGAAACACCATATATTTT.

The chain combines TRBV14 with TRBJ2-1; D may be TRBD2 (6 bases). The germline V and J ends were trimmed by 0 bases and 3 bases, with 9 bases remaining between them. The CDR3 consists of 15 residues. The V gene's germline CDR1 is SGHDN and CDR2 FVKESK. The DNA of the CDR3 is TGTGCCAGCAGCCAAGATCTCGGGAGCTACAATGAGCAGTTCTTC. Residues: CASSQDLGSYNEQFF.

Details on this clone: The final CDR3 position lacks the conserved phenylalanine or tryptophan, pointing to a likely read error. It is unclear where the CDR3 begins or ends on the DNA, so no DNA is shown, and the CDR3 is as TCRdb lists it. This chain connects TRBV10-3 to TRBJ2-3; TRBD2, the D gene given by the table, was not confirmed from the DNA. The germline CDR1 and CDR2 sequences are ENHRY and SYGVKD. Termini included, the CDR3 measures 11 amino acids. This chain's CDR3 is CAISESGAGGN.

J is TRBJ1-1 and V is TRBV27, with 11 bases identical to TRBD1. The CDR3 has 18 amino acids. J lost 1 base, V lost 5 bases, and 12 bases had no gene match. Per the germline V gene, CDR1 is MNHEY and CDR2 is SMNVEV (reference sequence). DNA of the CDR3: TGTGCCAGCAGTCTTTCGAGGGGACAGGGGGTGGGGAACACTGAAGCTTTCTTT. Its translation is CASSLSRGQGVGNTEAFF.

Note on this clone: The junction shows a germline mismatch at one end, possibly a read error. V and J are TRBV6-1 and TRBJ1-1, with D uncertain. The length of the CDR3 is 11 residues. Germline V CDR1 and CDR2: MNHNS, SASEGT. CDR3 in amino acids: CASREVTEAFF. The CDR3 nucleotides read TGTGCCAGCAGGGAAGTTACTGAAGCTTTCTTT.

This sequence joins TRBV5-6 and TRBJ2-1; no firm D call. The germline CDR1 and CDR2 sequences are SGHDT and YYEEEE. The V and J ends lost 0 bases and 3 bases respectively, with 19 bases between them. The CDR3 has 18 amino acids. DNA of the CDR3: TGTGCCAGCAGCTTGGGTGTCCAGTTAGGGTCTTTCTACAATGAGCAGTTCTTC. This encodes CASSLGVQLGSFYNEQFF.

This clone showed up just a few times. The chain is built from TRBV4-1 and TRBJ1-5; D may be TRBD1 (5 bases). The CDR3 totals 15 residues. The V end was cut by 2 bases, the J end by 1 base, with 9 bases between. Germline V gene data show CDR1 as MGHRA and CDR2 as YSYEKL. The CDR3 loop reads CASSQSWGSNQPQHF. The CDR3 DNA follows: TGCGCCAGCAGCCAATCGTGGGGGAGCAATCAGCCCCAGCATTTT.

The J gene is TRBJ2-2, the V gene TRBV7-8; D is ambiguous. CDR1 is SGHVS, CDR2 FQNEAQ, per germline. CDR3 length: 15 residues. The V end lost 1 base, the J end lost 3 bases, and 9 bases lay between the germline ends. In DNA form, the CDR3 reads TGTGCCAGCAGCTTAGGGGGTCGGGACACCGGGGAGCTGTTTTTT. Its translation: CASSLGGRDTGELFF. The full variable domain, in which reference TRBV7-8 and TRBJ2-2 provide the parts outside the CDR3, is GAGVSQSPRYKVAKRGQDVALRCDPISGHVSLFWYQQALGQGPEFLTYFQNEAQLDKSGLPSDRFFAERPEGSVSTLKIQRTQQEDSAVYLCASSLGGRDTGELFFGEGSRLTVL.

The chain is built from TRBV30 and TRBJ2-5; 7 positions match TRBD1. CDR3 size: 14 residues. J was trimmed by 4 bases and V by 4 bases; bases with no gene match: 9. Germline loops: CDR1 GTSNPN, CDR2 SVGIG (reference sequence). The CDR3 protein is CAWKPGQLRETQYF. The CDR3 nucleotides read TGTGCCTGGAAGCCGGGACAGCTAAGAGAGACCCAGTACTTC.

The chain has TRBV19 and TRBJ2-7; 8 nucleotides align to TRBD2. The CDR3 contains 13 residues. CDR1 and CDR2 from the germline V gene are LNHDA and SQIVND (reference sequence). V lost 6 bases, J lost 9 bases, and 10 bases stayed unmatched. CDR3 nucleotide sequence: TGTGCCAGTAGCTCCGGGGGGGGTAAACGGCAGTACTTC. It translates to CASSSGGGKRQYF.

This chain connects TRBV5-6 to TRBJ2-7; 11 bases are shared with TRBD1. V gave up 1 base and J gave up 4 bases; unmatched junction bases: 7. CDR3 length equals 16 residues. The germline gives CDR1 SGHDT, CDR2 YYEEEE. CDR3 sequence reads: CASSLLAGQGVYEQYF. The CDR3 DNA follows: TGTGCCAGCAGCTTGTTGGCGGGACAGGGGGTTTACGAGCAGTACTTC. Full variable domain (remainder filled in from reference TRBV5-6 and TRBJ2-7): DAGVTQSPTHLIKTRGQQVTLRCSPKSGHDTVSWYQQALGQGPQFIFQYYEEEERQRGNFPDRFSGHQFPNYSSELNVNALLLGDSALYLCASSLLAGQGVYEQYFGPGTRLTVT.

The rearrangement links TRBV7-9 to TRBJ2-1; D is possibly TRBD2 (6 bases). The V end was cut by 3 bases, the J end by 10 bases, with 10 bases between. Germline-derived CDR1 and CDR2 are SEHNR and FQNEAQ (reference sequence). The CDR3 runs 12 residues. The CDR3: CASSFRGMEQFF. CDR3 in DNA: TGTGCCAGCAGCTTTCGGGGGATGGAGCAGTTCTTC.

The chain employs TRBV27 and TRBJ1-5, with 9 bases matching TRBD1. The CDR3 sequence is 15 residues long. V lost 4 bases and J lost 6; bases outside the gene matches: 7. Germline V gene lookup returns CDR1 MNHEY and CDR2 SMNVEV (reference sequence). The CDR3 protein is CASSSLQGAGQPQHF. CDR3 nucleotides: TGTGCCAGCAGTTCCCTACAGGGGGCCGGTCAGCCCCAGCATTTT.

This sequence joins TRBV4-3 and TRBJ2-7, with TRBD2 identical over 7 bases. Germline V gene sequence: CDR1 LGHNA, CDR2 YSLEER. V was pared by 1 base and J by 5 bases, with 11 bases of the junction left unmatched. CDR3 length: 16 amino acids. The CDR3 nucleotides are TGCGCCAGCAGCCAAGTTGGTGGGGCGGGGAGGGACGAGCAGTACTTC. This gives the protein CASSQVGGAGRDEQYF.

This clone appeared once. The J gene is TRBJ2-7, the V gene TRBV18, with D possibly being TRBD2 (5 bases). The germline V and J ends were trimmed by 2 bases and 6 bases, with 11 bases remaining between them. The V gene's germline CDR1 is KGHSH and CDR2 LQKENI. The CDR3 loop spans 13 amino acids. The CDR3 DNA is TGTGCCAGCTCACCATATATGGGAGCCGAGCAGTACTTC. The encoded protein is CASSPYMGAEQYF.

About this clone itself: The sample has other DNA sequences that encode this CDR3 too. The DNA for the CDR3 is TGCGCCAGCAGCCAAGGGAACACTGAAGCTTTCTTT. This translates into CASSQGNTEAFF. This sequence joins TRBV4-1 and TRBJ1-1; no reliable D call. V gave up 1 base and J gave up 1 base, with 1 base separating them. The germline V gene encodes CDR1 MGHRA and CDR2 YSYEKL. The CDR3 extends over 12 amino acids.

The CDR3 bases are TGTGCCAGCAGCCCGGGACTCCAAAGCTCCTACAATGAGCAGTTCTTC. This sequence encodes CASSPGLQSSYNEQFF. This chain connects TRBV4-2 to TRBJ2-1; TRBD2 is a possible D gene (6 bases). The CDR3 sequence is 16 residues long. Germline-derived CDR1 and CDR2 are LGHNA and YNFKEQ. V lost 4 bases and J 0 bases, leaving 13 bases between the germline ends.

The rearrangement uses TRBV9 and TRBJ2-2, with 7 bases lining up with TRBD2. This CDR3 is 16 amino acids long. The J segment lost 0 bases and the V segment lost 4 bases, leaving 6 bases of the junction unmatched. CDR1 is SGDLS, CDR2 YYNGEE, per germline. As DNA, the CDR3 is TGTGCCAGCAGCCCCGGCGGGGGAACGAACACCGGGGAGCTGTTTTTT. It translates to CASSPGGGTNTGELFF.

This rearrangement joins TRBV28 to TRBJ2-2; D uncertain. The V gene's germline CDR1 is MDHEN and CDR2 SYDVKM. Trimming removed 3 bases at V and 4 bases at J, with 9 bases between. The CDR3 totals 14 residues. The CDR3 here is CASSLLITTGELFF. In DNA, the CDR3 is TGTGCCAGCAGTTTGTTGATCACCACCGGGGAGCTGTTTTTT.

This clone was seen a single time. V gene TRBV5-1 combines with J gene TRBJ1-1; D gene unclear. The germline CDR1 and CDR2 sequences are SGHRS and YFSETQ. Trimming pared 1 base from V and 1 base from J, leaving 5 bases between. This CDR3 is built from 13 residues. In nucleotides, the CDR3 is TGCGCCAGCAGCTTGCTAGCGAACACTGAAGCTTTCTTT. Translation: CASSLLANTEAFF.

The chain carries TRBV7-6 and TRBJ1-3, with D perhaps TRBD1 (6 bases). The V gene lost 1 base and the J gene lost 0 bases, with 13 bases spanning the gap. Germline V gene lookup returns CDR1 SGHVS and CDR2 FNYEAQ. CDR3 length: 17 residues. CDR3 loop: CASSLGGAGASGNTIYF. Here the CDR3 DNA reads TGTGCCAGCAGCTTAGGAGGGGCAGGGGCCTCTGGAAACACCATATATTTT.